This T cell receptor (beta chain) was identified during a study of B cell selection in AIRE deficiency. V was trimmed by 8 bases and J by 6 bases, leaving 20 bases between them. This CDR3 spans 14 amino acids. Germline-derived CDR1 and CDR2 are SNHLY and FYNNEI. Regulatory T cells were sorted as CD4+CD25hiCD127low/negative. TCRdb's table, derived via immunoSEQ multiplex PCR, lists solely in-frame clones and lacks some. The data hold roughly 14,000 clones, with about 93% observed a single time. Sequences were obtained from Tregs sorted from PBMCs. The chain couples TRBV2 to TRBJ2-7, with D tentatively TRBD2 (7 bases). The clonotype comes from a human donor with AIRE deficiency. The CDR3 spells CASHLEGGSGEQYF. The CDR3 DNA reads TGTGCCAGCCACCTGGAGGGGGGGTCTGGCGAGCAGTACTTC.